A single T cell receptor beta chain is shown here with its context. This entry is derived from a study of blood T cell repertoires in COVID-19. Study-level background: Italy, Spain and the United States were the sources of the convalescent and acute COVID-19 samples. Sample material is recorded as cDNA or gDNA derived from T cells, B-cell-depleted T cells, or PBMCs.

Trimming left V 2 bases short and J 7 bases short, with 9 bases between. The CDR3 is 14 amino acids. Germline CDR1 is KGHSH and CDR2 is LQKENI. The authors' processing: Quantification of nucleated cells was approximated via reference gene primer amplification. The data were produced by immunoSEQ multiplex PCR, yet TCRdb's version contains in-frame clones alone and is incomplete. That table supplies the V and J calls and clone size; D and trimming were determined from the DNA. This table holds approximately 280,000 clones, approximately 85% found once. The chain has TRBV18 and TRBJ2-6, with a tentative D call TRBD2 (5 bases). This TCR was sampled from a man in his fifties with active or convalescent COVID-19. The sequencing input was peripheral blood. The DNA for the CDR3 is TGTGCCAGCTCACCAAGCGGAAATGCCAACGTCCTGACTTTC. Translating gives CASSPSGNANVLTF. The full variable domain, completed using reference TRBV18 and TRBJ2-6, is NAGVMQNPRHLVRRRGQEARLRCSPMKGHSHVYWYRQLPEEGLKFMVYLQKENIIDESGMPKERFSAEFPKEGPSILRIQQVVRGDSAAYFCASSPSGNANVLTFGAGSRLTVL.